This T cell receptor (beta chain) stems from a study of CD8+ T cells in alopecia areata. Study results and limitations: Affected scalp, especially in alopecia totalis/universalis, had a higher clonality than normal scalp did.

Extracted RNA was reverse transcribed, and the resulting cDNA served as sequencing template. This table comes from immunoSEQ multiplex PCR, and its TCRdb copy is limited to in-frame clones, with some not included. The sample consists of about 100,000 clones, 58% of them appearing once. Germline V gives CDR1 MNHNS, CDR2 SASEGT. CDR3 length equals 15 residues. V was pared by 8 bases and J by 4 bases, with 11 bases of the junction left unmatched. Concerning this clone itself: What it recognizes is unknown.

Alopecia areata patients provided lesional scalp punch biopsies and peripheral blood. This sequence originates from a human donor with alopecia areata. The material sequenced was NKG2D-low CD8+ T cells sorted from blood. The J gene is TRBJ2-7, the V gene TRBV6-1, with 10 bases aligning to TRBD2. CDR3 in amino acids: CASGRVAGGRYEQYF. The CDR3 DNA follows: TGTGCCAGCGGAAGAGTAGCGGGAGGAAGGTACGAGCAGTACTTC.